These 26 T cell receptor beta chains came from one sample sequenced in a study of metastatic and nonmetastatic thyroid tumors. Thyroid surgery took place with no prior treatment in any patient. Using MiXCR, TCRdb reanalyzed the PCR reads. The repertoire holds about 25,000 clones, with approximately 20% as singletons. Input material: blood. The receptors were sampled from a male donor with papillary thyroid cancer or a benign thyroid nodule (not recorded which). Some clones in this sample may be carry-over from other donors' samples.

The chain is built from TRBV11-2 and TRBJ2-4, with TRBD2 matching 7 bases. The CDR3 sequence is 19 residues long. J lost 2 bases, V lost 5 bases, and 18 bases had no gene match. Germline V gives CDR1 SGHAT, CDR2 FQNNGV. As DNA, the CDR3 is TGTGCCAGCAGCACTCTCCCTCTAGCGGTGGTGGGGACCAAAAACATTCAGTACTTC. Translation gives CASSTLPLAVVGTKNIQYF.

In this sample, this clone is medium-sized. The chain combines TRBV6-5 with TRBJ2-1, with 10 bases fitting TRBD2. The length of the CDR3 is 17 residues. The V gene end was trimmed by 0 bases and the J gene end by 7 bases; junction bases not matched to a gene: 9. Germline V gives CDR1 MNHEY, CDR2 SVGAGI. CDR3: CASSYSTASGRGNEQFF. CDR3 sequence (DNA): TGTGCCAGCAGTTACTCGACGGCTAGCGGGAGAGGGAATGAGCAGTTCTTC.

This clone was counted at least ten times. The chain joins TRBV25-1 to TRBJ2-7; 9 bases are a match to TRBD2. The junction had 7 bases not matched to a gene; V was cut back by 1 base and J by 6 bases. Germline V gene data show CDR1 as MGHDK and CDR2 as SYGVNS. The CDR3 loop spans 15 amino acids. CDR3: CASSESGSGRGEQYF. The CDR3 DNA follows: TGTGCCAGCAGTGAATCAGGTAGCGGGAGAGGCGAGCAGTACTTC.

This clone was observed many times. V is TRBV5-1 and J is TRBJ2-7, with D perhaps matching TRBD1 (5 bases). The CDR3 length is 15 residues. V lost 5 bases to trimming and J lost 6 bases, with 21 bases between them. Germline CDR1 is SGHRS and CDR2 is YFSETQ. The CDR3 reads CASRVRPRLGLEQYF. Written as DNA, the CDR3 is TGCGCCAGCAGGGTCCGCCCGCGCTTGGGGCTCGAGCAGTACTTC.

This clone was picked up a small number of times. The rearrangement joins TRBV12-3 or TRBV12-4 to TRBJ2-3, with 10 bases that match TRBD2. This CDR3 region has 14 residues. J lost 1 base, V lost 10 bases, and 5 bases had no gene match. The CDR3 loop reads CATGAGGGTDTQYF. Here the CDR3 DNA reads TGTGCCACAGGAGCGGGGGGGGGCACAGATACGCAGTATTTT.

Turning to this clone: Other nucleotide sequences in the sample specify the same CDR3. V is TRBV7-3 and J is TRBJ2-3; D may match TRBD1 or TRBD2 (5 bases each). CDR3 length equals 13 residues. V was cut by 8 bases and J by 9 bases, with 18 bases left in between. Germline CDR1 and CDR2: SGHTA and FQGTGA. Here the CDR3 reads CASALIRGDTQYF. CDR3 DNA sequence: TGTGCCAGCGCCCTGATCCGTGGGGACACGCAGTATTTT. The variable domain in full, with the rest retrieved from reference TRBV7-3 and TRBJ2-3, is GAGVSQTPSNKVTEKGKYVELRCDPISGHTALYWYRQSLGQGPEFLIYFQGTGAADDSGLPNDRFFAVRPEGSVSTLKIQRTERGDSAVYLCASALIRGDTQYFGPGTRLTVL.

This clone was observed many times. One base away lies a much larger clone, so this may be a sequencing read error. The CDR3 sequence is CASSLQNEQFF. In nucleotides, the CDR3 is TGCGCCAGCAGCCTACAGAATGAGCAGTTCTTC. This chain joins TRBV5-1 and TRBJ2-1, with D hard to call. Germline CDR1 reads SGHRS; CDR2 reads YFSETQ. CDR3 length: 11 residues. Between the trimmed V and J ends, which lost 4 bases and 7 bases, there was a span of 6 bases.

This clone was seen many times. The rearrangement uses TRBV7-2 and TRBJ2-7; 7 positions agree with TRBD1. The CDR3 totals 15 residues. V lost 6 bases and J lost 0; bases outside the gene matches: 8. Germline V CDR1 and CDR2: SGHTA, FQGNSA. The CDR3 bases are TGTGCCAGCAGGTTTCGGGACAGAAGCTCCTACGAGCAGTACTTC. Amino acids: CASRFRDRSSYEQYF.

In the case of this clone: A read error may produce the germline difference seen at one junction end. The V gene is TRBV10-2, the J gene TRBJ2-3; D unclear. In germline, CDR1 is WSHSY, CDR2 SAAADI. There are 11 residues in the CDR3. CDR3 DNA: TGCGACAGCGATGGATCAGATACGCAGTATTTT. Translation: CDSDGSDTQYF.

In this sample, this clone turned up many times. V usage is TRBV18 and J usage is TRBJ1-4; D remains unclear. Germline CDR1 and CDR2: KGHSH and LQKENI. V dropped 3 bases and J dropped 3 bases, with 11 bases sitting between them. CDR3 size: 15 residues. The CDR3 coding sequence is TGTGCCAGCTCACCTTTGAGCTCAGCTAATGAAAAACTGTTTTTT. Translation gives CASSPLSSANEKLFF.

This clone was picked up many times. The rearrangement joins TRBV20-1 to TRBJ1-2; D is unresolved. The germline V gene has CDR1 DFQATT and CDR2 SNEGSKA (reference sequence). CDR3 length: 15 amino acids. V shed 6 bases and J shed 2 bases, with 19 bases lying between them. The CDR3 sequence: CSANPPLLGNYGYTF. Here the CDR3 DNA reads TGCAGTGCGAATCCACCCCTCCTAGGCAACTATGGCTACACCTTC.

The sample holds many counts of this clone. V is TRBV5-1 and J is TRBJ2-3; D gene uncertain. Trimming left V 0 bases short and J 6 bases short, with 2 bases between. Per germline, CDR1 SGHRS and CDR2 YFSETQ. This CDR3 is built from 11 residues. DNA of the CDR3: TGCGCCAGCAGCTTGGCGGATACGCAGTATTTT. Its protein is CASSLADTQYF. The complete variable domain, with remaining parts taken from reference TRBV5-1 and TRBJ2-3, reads KAGVTQTPRYLIKTRGQQVTLSCSPISGHRSVSWYQQTPGQGLQFLFEYFSETQRNKGNFPGRFSGRQFSNSRSEMNVSTLELGDSALYLCASSLADTQYFGPGTRLTVL.

This clone was detected ten times or more. V is TRBV4-1 and J is TRBJ2-3; TRBD1 is a possible D gene (5 bases). V was pared by 4 bases and J by 6 bases, with 11 bases between. The CDR3 is 13 amino acids. Per the germline V gene, CDR1 is MGHRA and CDR2 is YSYEKL. CDR3 region: CASSPGSVDTQYF. The CDR3 region has the DNA TGCGCCAGCAGCCCAGGGTCCGTCGATACGCAGTATTTT.

This rearrangement joins TRBV5-1 to TRBJ1-6; D possibly corresponds to TRBD1 (5 bases). The CDR3 has 14 residues. Deletions cut 2 bases from V and 11 bases from J, with 14 bases between. The germline V gene encodes CDR1 SGHRS and CDR2 YFSETQ. The CDR3 here is CASSLDSRGTPLHF. Here the CDR3 DNA reads TGCGCCAGCAGCTTAGACAGCCGGGGGACACCCCTCCACTTT.

By share of the sample, this clone is medium-sized (0.01 to 0.1%). The V gene is TRBV2, the J gene TRBJ2-7; 7 bases fit TRBD2. Germline V CDR1 and CDR2: SNHLY, FYNNEI. V shed 0 bases, J shed 2 bases, and the junction held 4 bases outside the gene matches. The CDR3 is made up of 15 amino acids. CDR3 residues: CASSEAASGTYEQYF. DNA of the CDR3: TGTGCCAGCAGTGAAGCCGCTAGCGGCACCTACGAGCAGTACTTC.

A remark on this clone: Likely a read error: the CDR3 ends without its conserved phenylalanine or tryptophan. This chain connects TRBV12-5 to TRBJ2-1; D unresolved. The CDR3 covers 11 residues. Trimming shortened V by 3 bases and J by 5 bases, and 2 bases separated the two germline ends. Germline assignment: CDR1 LGHNT and CDR2 FRNRAP. CDR3 in DNA: TGTGCTAGTGGTTTTGACAATGAGCAGTTCTGC. Its translation is CASGFDNEQFC.

This clone has at least ten counts. The chain couples TRBV5-1 to TRBJ2-7; D is possibly TRBD2 (6 bases). Per the germline V gene, CDR1 is SGHRS and CDR2 is YFSETQ. The CDR3 spans 14 residues. V lost 4 bases and J lost 0, with 11 bases in between. CDR3 region: CASSLGDFSYEQYF. The CDR3 nucleotides are TGCGCCAGCAGCCTGGGGGACTTCTCCTACGAGCAGTACTTC.

This clone was seen ten or more times. This chain links TRBV4-2 with TRBJ2-7; D is perhaps TRBD1 or TRBD2 (6 bases each). Per the germline V gene, CDR1 is LGHNA and CDR2 is YNFKEQ. V lost 4 bases and J 4 bases, leaving 20 bases between the germline ends. This CDR3 is built from 16 residues. This chain's CDR3 is CASSPEGGRVGYEQYF. DNA of the CDR3: TGTGCCAGCAGCCCCGAGGGGGGCAGGGTTGGATACGAGCAGTACTTC.

The chain recombines TRBV27 with TRBJ2-1, with TRBD2 identical over 8 bases. CDR1 and CDR2 from the germline V gene are MNHEY and SMNVEV (reference sequence). The V gene end was trimmed by 6 bases and the J gene end by 1 base; junction bases not matched to a gene: 5. The CDR3 runs to 15 residues. The CDR3 spells CASRSGLASYNEQFF. The DNA for the CDR3 is TGTGCCAGCAGGTCCGGACTAGCATCCTACAATGAGCAGTTCTTC.

For this clone: A junction boundary mismatches the germline segment, possibly from a read error. The chain carries TRBV5-1 and TRBJ2-7; 9 bases line up with TRBD1. The germline gives CDR1 SGHRS, CDR2 YFSETQ. The CDR3 is 17 amino acids. The DNA of the CDR3 is TGCGCCAGCTTCGGTGTAGGGGGGGACAGGGACTCCTACGAGCAGTGCTTC. Amino acids: CASFGVGGDRDSYEQCF. Full variable domain (missing parts from reference TRBV5-1 and TRBJ2-7): KAGVTQTPRYLIKTRGQQVTLSCSPISGHRSVSWYQQTPGQGLQFLFEYFSETQRNKGNFPGRFSGRQFSNSRSEMNVSTLELGDSALYLCASFGVGGDRDSYEQCFGPGTRLTVT.

This clone was observed many times. V and J are TRBV9 and TRBJ2-1; 8 bases are shared with TRBD2. The CDR3 loop spans 16 amino acids. The trim removed 0 bases at V and 3 bases at J, leaving 5 bases unmatched. Germline CDR1 and CDR2: SGDLS and YYNGEE. The CDR3 DNA sequence: TGTGCCAGCAGCGTAGTTGCGGGAGGATTCTACAATGAGCAGTTCTTC. Amino acids: CASSVVAGGFYNEQFF.

This clone rates as medium-sized. The rearrangement joins TRBV6-5 to TRBJ1-1, with 7 bases fitting TRBD1. The CDR3 is 17 amino acids. Trimming took 0 bases from V and 1 from J; bases not matched to a gene: 8. Per germline, CDR1 MNHEY and CDR2 SVGAGI. The CDR3 DNA reads TGTGCCAGCAGTTACTCAGGGACAGACGTAACGAACACTGAAGCTTTCTTT. Translated, it gives CASSYSGTDVTNTEAFF.

This clone was detected ten times or more. The chain has TRBV5-6 and TRBJ2-1, with 7 bases lining up with TRBD2. The CDR3 length is 15 residues. Per the germline V gene, CDR1 is SGHDT and CDR2 is YYEEEE. Losses at the gene ends were 0 bases for V and 10 bases for J; bases not matched to a gene: 10. Here the CDR3 DNA reads TGTGCCAGCAGCTTGGGCCCGGGGAGGGAAAGAGAGCAGTTCTTC. Translating gives CASSLGPGREREQFF.

This clone was counted a few times. One junction end disagrees with the germline gene, perhaps due to a read error. The chain carries TRBV6-2 or TRBV6-3 and TRBJ2-6; either TRBD1 or TRBD2 may supply D (6 bases each). This CDR3 is built from 16 residues. Germline CDR1 reads MNHEY; CDR2 reads SVGEGT. The CDR3 protein is CASSYAGDSGANLLTF. The CDR3, as DNA: TGTGCCAGCAGCTACGCAGGGGATTCGGGGGCCAACCTCCTGACTTTC.

This clone appeared a few times. The chain links TRBV7-9 to TRBJ1-2; D is ambiguous. The CDR3 is 12 amino acids. Germline V gene sequence: CDR1 SEHNR, CDR2 FQNEAQ (reference sequence). Between the trimmed V and J ends, which lost 3 bases and 4 bases, there was a span of 6 bases. The CDR3 nucleotides read TGTGCCAGCAGCTTTACCTGCTATGGCTACACCTTC. It yields the protein CASSFTCYGYTF.

The rearrangement joins TRBV5-1 to TRBJ2-3; 8 bases are a match to TRBD2. The trim removed 6 bases at V and 0 bases at J, leaving 12 bases unmatched. CDR1 is SGHRS, CDR2 YFSETQ, per germline. This CDR3 comprises 17 residues. As DNA, the CDR3 is TGCGCCAGCATCCAACGTACTAGCGGTGTTAGCACAGATACGCAGTATTTT. Encoded protein: CASIQRTSGVSTDTQYF.